This is a list of T cell receptor beta chains from one sample in a study of control samples from healthy donors and cancer patients. Only in-frame clones appear in the TCRdb table, and some are missing; sequencing was by immunoSEQ multiplex PCR. The sample consists of 85,000 to 95,000 clones, approximately 90% of them appearing once. Sequenced sample: blood. All receptors come from a woman in her seventies in good health. The CDR3 runs from the conserved cysteine through the conserved F or W. D genes are given only for firm matches. Size is stated for part of the rows, as once, few or many counts, or as a class when the clone is expanded.

J gene: TRBJ1-1
clone size: .
D gene: .
V gene: TRBV7-2
CDR3 DNA: TGTGCCAGCAGCCTCGGCGGGGGGACTGAAGCTTTCTTT
CDR3 protein: CASSLGGGTEAFF

J gene: TRBJ1-5
clone size: once
D gene: .
V gene: TRBV7-2
CDR3 DNA: TGTGCCAGCAGCCCACAGGGTTCTAGCAATCAGCCCCAGCATTTT
CDR3 protein: CASSPQGSSNQPQHF

J gene: TRBJ2-3
clone size: .
D gene: .
V gene: TRBV19
CDR3 DNA: TGTGCCAGTAGTATTACGCATACCGCCACAGATACGCAGTATTTT
CDR3 protein: CASSITHTATDTQYF

J gene: TRBJ2-1
clone size: .
D gene: TRBD2
V gene: TRBV3-1/TRBV3-2
CDR3 DNA: TGTGCCAGCAGTCCTAGGAGCGGGAGATACAATGAGCAGTTCTTC
CDR3 protein: CASSPRSGRYNEQFF

J gene: TRBJ1-5
clone size: .
D gene: TRBD1
V gene: TRBV5-4
CDR3 DNA: TGTGCCACTCGAGAACAGGGGGGTAATCAGCCCCAGCATTTT
CDR3 protein: CATREQGGNQPQHF

J gene: TRBJ1-2
clone size: .
D gene: .
V gene: TRBV27
CDR3 DNA: TGTGCCAGCAGTCCCACCCTCAGGGATACTAACTATGGCTACACCTTC
CDR3 protein: CASSPTLRDTNYGYTF

J gene: TRBJ1-2
clone size: .
D gene: TRBD1
V gene: TRBV7-2
CDR3 DNA: TGTGCCAGCAGCGTTGGACAGGGGGGCTTCTATGGCTACACCTTC
CDR3 protein: CASSVGQGGFYGYTF

J gene: TRBJ2-1
clone size: .
D gene: .
V gene: TRBV10-3
CDR3 DNA: TGTGCCATCAGTGATTCTAGAAGCACCTACAATGAGCAGTTCTTC
CDR3 protein: CAISDSRSTYNEQFF

J gene: TRBJ1-1
clone size: .
D gene: TRBD1
V gene: TRBV2
CDR3 DNA: TGTGCCAGCAGTGAGGCGGGACAGGGGTTTTTGGCTTTCTTT
CDR3 protein: CASSEAGQGFLAFF

J gene: TRBJ2-1
clone size: .
D gene: .
V gene: TRBV2
CDR3 DNA: TGTGCCAGCAGTGGTCTAGCGAGGAATGAGCAGTTCTTC
CDR3 protein: CASSGLARNEQFF